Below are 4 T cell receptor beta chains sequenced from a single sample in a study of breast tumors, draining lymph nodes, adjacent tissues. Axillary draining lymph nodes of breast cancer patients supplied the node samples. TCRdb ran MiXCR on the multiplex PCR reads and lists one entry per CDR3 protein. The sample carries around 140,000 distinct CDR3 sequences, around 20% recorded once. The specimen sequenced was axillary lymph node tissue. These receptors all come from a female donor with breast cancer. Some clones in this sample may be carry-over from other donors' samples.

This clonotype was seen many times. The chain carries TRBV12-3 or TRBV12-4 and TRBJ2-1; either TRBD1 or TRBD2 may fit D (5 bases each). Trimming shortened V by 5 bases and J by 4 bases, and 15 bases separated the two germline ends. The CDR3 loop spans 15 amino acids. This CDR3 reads CASSAQYEGYNEQFF. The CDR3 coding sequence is TGTGCCAGCAGTGCGCAATACGAGGGGTACAATGAGCAGTTCTTC.

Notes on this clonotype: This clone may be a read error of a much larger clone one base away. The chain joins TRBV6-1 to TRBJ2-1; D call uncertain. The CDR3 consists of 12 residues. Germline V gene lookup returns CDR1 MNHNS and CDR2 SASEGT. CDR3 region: CASSDLSDEQVF. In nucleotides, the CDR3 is TGTGCCAGCAGTGACCTCTCGGATGAGCAGGTCTTC.

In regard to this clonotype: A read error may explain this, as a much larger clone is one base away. CDR3 coding DNA: TGTGCCAGCAGCTTATTGCTGACGGGAGGAGCCGGGGAGCTGTTTTTT. Protein: CASSLLLTGGAGELFF. The rearrangement uses TRBV7-9 and TRBJ2-2, with 7 bases identical to TRBD2. CDR1 SEHNR and CDR2 FQNEAQ come from the germline V gene (reference sequence). The ends lost 2 bases at V and 6 bases at J; junction bases unmatched: 9. The CDR3 spans 16 residues.

CDR3 in DNA: TGTGCCAGCAGCGAATCAGGGGTAGTCGGACAGCCCCAGCATTTT. This translates into CASSESGVVGQPQHF. This chain links TRBV3-1 with TRBJ1-5; possible D gene TRBD1, 6 bases. V shed 5 bases and J shed 7 bases, with 18 bases lying between them. The CDR3 sequence is 15 residues long. Germline-derived CDR1 and CDR2 are LGHDT and YNNKEL (reference sequence).